What follows is one TCR beta chain and its context. Generated by immunoSEQ multiplex PCR, the TCRdb table keeps only in-frame clones and is missing some. Among 250,000 to 350,000 clones listed, 70% to 90% were seen once. The CDR3 has 16 residues. V was clipped by 0 bases and J by 4 bases; unmatched bases: 4. Germline V gene data show CDR1 as LGHNA and CDR2 as YNFKEQ. This sample was taken from a study of blood T cell repertoires in COVID-19. Study background: Acute-phase and convalescent COVID-19 samples originated in the United States, Italy and Spain.

Sequenced sample: peripheral blood. V gene TRBV4-2 combines with J gene TRBJ1-3; the match to TRBD1 covers 9 bases. This TCR derives from a woman in her 70s with COVID-19, enrolled during active disease. DNA of the CDR3: TGTGCCAGCAGCCAAGAGGGACAGGGAATCGGAAACACCATATATTTT. It translates to CASSQEGQGIGNTIYF.